What follows are 4 T cell receptor beta chains derived from one specimen sequenced in a study of T cell repertoires in ileal Crohn's disease. Time point reported: proximal margin of the surgical specimen (macroscopically non-inflamed). Method: immunoSEQ multiplex PCR; TCRdb's copy keeps in-frame clones and lacks some. The sample yields more than 150 clones, more than 90% seen once. Sequencing was carried out using ileal tissue. The receptors here all came from an adult with Crohn's disease.

The V gene is TRBV19, the J gene TRBJ1-3, with no clear D. V was pared by 4 bases and J by 1 base, with 11 bases between. CDR3 length: 15 residues. In germline, CDR1 is LNHDA, CDR2 SQIVND (reference sequence). The CDR3 loop is CASSNFLGSGNTIYF. The CDR3 DNA reads TGTGCCAGTAGTAACTTCTTAGGGTCTGGAAACACCATATATTTT. Based on the CDR3 plus reference TRBV19 and TRBJ1-3, the full variable domain is DGGITQSPKYLFRKEGQNVTLSCEQNLNHDAMYWYRQDPGQGLRLIYYSQIVNDFQKGDIAEGYSVSREKKESFPLTVTSAQKNPTAFYLCASSNFLGSGNTIYFGEGSWLTVV.

The chain links TRBV4-3 to TRBJ2-1; D is perhaps TRBD2 (5 bases). Trimming left V 0 bases short and J 5 bases short, with 11 bases between. Germline values: CDR1 LGHNA, CDR2 YSLEER. CDR3 length: 15 amino acids. This CDR3 reads CASSQDDRTHNEQFF. In DNA form, the CDR3 reads TGCGCCAGCAGCCAAGATGATCGGACTCACAATGAGCAGTTCTTC.

V gene TRBV19 combines with J gene TRBJ2-1; weak D call: TRBD2 (6 bases). The CDR3 has 17 residues. Trimming took 3 bases from V and 0 from J, leaving 15 bases between them. CDR1 is LNHDA and CDR2 is SQIVND in the germline V gene (reference sequence). CDR3 coding DNA: TGTGCCAGTAGTATGCATCTTAGCGGAAGCTCCTACAATGAGCAGTTCTTC. Translating gives CASSMHLSGSSYNEQFF.

This chain connects TRBV4-3 to TRBJ2-1; TRBD2 aligns across 9 bases. The junction had 7 bases not matched to a gene; V was cut back by 0 bases and J by 7 bases. Germline V gene lookup returns CDR1 LGHNA and CDR2 YSLEER. The CDR3 length is 16 residues. CDR3 residues: CASSQDGAGGRNEQFF. The CDR3 DNA reads TGCGCCAGCAGCCAAGATGGAGCGGGAGGTAGGAATGAGCAGTTCTTC.